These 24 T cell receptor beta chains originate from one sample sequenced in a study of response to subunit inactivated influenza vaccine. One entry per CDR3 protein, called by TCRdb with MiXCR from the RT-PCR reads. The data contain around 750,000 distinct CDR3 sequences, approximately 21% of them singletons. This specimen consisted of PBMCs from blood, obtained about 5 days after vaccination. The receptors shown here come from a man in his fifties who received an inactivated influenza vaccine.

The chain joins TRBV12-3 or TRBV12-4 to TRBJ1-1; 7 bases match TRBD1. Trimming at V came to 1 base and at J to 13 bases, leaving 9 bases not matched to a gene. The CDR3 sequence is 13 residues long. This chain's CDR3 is CASSLVNQGDCFF. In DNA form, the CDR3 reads TGTGCCAGCAGTTTAGTCAACCAGGGGGACTGTTTCTTT.

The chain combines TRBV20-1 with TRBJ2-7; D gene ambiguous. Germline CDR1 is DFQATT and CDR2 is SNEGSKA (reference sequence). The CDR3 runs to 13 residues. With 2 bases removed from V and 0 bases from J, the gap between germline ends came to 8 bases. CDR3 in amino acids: CSARPPLSYEQYF. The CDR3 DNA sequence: TGCAGTGCTAGACCACCTCTCTCCTACGAGCAGTACTTC.

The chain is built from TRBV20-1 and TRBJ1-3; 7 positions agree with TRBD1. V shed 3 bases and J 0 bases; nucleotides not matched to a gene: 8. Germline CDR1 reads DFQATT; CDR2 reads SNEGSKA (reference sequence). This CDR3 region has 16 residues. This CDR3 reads CSARGPGQNSGNTIYF. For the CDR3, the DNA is TGCAGTGCTAGGGGCCCGGGACAGAACTCTGGAAACACCATATATTTT.

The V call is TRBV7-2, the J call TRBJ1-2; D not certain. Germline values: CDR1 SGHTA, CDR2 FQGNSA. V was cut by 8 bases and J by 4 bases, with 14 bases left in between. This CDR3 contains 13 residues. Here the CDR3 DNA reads TGTGCCAGCTCCACCCCGATGTCCTATGGCTACACCTTC. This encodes CASSTPMSYGYTF.

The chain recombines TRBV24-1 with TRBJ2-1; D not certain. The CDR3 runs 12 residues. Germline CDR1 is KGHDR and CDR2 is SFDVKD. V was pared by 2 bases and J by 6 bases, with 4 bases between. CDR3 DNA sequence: TGTGCCACCAGTGATTATGCCAATGAGCAGTTCTTC. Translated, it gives CATSDYANEQFF.

CDR3 sequence reads: CATSRAKETQYF. CDR3 bases: TGTGCCACCAGCAGAGCCAAAGAGACCCAGTACTTC. The chain links TRBV15 to TRBJ2-5; D not resolved. Deletions cut 1 base from V and 3 bases from J, with 3 bases between. This CDR3 is 12 amino acids long. Germline V CDR1 and CDR2: LNHNV, YYDKDF (reference sequence).

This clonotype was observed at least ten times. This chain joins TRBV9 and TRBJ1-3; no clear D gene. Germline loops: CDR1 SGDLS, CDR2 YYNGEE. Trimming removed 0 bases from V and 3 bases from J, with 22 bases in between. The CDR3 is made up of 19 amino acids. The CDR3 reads CASSVEGWTPPSHGNTIYF. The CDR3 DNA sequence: TGTGCCAGCAGCGTAGAAGGTTGGACTCCCCCCAGCCATGGAAACACCATATATTTT. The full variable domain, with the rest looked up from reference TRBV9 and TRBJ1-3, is DSGVTQTPKHLITATGQRVTLRCSPRSGDLSVYWYQQSLDQGLQFLIQYYNGEERAKGNILERFSAQQFPDLHSELNLSSLELGDSALYFCASSVEGWTPPSHGNTIYFGEGSWLTVV.

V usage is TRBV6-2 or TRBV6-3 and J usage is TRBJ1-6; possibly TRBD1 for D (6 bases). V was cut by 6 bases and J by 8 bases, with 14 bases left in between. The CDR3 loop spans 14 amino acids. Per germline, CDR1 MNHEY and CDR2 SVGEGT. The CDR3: CASRIQGSDSPLHF. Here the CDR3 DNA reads TGTGCCAGCAGAATACAGGGATCTGATTCACCCCTCCACTTT.

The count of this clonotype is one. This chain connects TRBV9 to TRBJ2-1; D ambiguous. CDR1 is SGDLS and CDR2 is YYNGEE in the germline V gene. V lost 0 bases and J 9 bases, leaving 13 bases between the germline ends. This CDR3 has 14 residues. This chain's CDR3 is CASSVATEGSEQFF. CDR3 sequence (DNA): TGTGCCAGCAGCGTAGCTACGGAAGGCAGTGAGCAGTTCTTC. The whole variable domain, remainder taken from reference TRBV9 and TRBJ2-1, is DSGVTQTPKHLITATGQRVTLRCSPRSGDLSVYWYQQSLDQGLQFLIQYYNGEERAKGNILERFSAQQFPDLHSELNLSSLELGDSALYFCASSVATEGSEQFFGPGTRLTVL.

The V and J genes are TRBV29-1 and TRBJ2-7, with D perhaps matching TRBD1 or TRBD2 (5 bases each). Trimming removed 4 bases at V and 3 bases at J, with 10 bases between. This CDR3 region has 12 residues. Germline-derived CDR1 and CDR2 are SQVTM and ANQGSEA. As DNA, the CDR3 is TGCAGCGTTGTAGGGGACGACTACGAGCAGTACTTC. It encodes CSVVGDDYEQYF.

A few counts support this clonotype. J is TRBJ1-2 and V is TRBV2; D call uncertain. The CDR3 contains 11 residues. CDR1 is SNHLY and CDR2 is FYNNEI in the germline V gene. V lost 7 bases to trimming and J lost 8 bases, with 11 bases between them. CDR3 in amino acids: CASNRVGGYTF. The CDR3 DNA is TGTGCCAGCAACCGGGTTGGGGGCTACACCTTC.

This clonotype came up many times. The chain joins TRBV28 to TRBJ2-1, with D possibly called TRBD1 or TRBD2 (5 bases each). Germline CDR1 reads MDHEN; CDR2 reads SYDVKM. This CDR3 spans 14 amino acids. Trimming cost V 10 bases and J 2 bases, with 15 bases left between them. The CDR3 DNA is TGTGCCACCCTCAGGGAGCCCCCCTACAATGAGCAGTTCTTC. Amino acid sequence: CATLREPPYNEQFF.

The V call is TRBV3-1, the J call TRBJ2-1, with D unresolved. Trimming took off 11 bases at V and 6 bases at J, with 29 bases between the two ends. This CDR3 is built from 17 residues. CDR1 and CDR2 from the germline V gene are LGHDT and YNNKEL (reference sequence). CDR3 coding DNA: TGTGCCTCCTGCAAGTATGTGCCTTGGGGTTTCCGCAATGAGCAGTTCTTC. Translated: CASCKYVPWGFRNEQFF.

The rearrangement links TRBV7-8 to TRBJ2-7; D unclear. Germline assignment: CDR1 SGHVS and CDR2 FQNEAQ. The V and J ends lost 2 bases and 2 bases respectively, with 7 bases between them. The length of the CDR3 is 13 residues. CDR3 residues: CASSLTRPYEQYF. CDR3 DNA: TGTGCCAGCAGCTTAACACGGCCCTACGAGCAGTACTTC. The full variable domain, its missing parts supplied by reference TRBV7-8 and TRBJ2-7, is GAGVSQSPRYKVAKRGQDVALRCDPISGHVSLFWYQQALGQGPEFLTYFQNEAQLDKSGLPSDRFFAERPEGSVSTLKIQRTQQEDSAVYLCASSLTRPYEQYFGPGTRLTVT.

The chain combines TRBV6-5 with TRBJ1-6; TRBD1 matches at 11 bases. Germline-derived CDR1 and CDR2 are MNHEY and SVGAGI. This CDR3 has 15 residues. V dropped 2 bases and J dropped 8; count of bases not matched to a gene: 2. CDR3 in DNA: TGTGCCAGCAGTTACGCGGACAGGGGGCATTCACCCCTCCACTTT. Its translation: CASSYADRGHSPLHF.

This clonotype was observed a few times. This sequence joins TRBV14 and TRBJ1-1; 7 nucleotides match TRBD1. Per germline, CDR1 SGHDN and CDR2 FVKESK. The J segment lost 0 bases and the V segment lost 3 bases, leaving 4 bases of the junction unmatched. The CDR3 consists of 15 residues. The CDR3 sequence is CASSQLGQMNTEAFF. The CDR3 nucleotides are TGTGCCAGCAGCCAGCTGGGACAGATGAACACTGAAGCTTTCTTT.

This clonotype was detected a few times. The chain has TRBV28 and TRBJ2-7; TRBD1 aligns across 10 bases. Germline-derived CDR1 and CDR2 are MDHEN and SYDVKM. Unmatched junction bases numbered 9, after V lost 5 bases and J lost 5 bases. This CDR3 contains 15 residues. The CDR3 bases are TGTGCCAGCAGTCACGCGGGACAGGGGAGCGACGAGCAGTACTTC. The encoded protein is CASSHAGQGSDEQYF.

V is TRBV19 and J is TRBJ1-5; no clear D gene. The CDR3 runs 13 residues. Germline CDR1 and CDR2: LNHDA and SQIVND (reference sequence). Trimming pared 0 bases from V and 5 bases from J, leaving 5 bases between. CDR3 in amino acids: CASSIDLDQPQHF. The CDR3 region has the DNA TGTGCCAGTAGTATAGATTTAGATCAGCCCCAGCATTTT.

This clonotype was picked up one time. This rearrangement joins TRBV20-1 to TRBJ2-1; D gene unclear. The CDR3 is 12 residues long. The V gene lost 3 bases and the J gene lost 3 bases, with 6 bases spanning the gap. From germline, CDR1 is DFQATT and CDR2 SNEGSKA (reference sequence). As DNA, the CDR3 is TGCAGTGCTAGCACTGTCTACAATGAGCAGTTCTTC. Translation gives CSASTVYNEQFF.

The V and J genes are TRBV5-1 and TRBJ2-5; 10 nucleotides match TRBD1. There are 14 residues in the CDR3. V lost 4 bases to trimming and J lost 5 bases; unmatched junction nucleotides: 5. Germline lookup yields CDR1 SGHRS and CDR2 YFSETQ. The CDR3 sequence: CASSVTGGTETQYF. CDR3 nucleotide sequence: TGCGCCAGCAGCGTGACAGGGGGCACGGAGACCCAGTACTTC.

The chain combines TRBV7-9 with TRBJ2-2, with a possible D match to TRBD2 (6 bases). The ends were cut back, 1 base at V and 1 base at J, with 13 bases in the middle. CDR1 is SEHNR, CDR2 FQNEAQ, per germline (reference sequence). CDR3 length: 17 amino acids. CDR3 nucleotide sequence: TGTGCCAGCAGCTTAGACCGTCTAGCGCAGAACACCGGGGAGCTGTTTTTT. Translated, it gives CASSLDRLAQNTGELFF.

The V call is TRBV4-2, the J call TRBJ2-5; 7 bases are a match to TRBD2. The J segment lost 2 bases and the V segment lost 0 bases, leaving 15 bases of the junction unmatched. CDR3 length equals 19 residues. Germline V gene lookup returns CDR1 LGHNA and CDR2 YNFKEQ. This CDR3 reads CASSQDLTVLASSQETQYF. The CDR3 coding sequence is TGTGCCAGCAGCCAAGATTTGACGGTACTAGCGAGCTCTCAAGAGACCCAGTACTTC.

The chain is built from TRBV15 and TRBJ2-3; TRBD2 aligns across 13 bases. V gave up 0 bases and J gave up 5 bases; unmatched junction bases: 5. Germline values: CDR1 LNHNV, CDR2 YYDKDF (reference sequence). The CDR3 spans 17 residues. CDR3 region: CATSRDGLAGVRDTQYF. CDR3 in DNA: TGTGCCACCAGCAGAGACGGACTAGCGGGAGTCAGAGATACGCAGTATTTT.

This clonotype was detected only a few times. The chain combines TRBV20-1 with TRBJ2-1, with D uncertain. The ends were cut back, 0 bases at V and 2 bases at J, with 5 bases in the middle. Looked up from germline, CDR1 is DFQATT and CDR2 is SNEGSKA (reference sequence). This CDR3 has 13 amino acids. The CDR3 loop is CSARDRAYNEQFF. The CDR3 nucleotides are TGCAGTGCTAGAGATAGGGCCTACAATGAGCAGTTCTTC.